This T cell receptor beta chain is from a study of Graves' ophthalmopathy and Graves' hyperthyroidism. The TCR beta CDR3 regions underwent amplification from RNA transcripts. HTBI primers primed a first-round RT-PCR, and a second-round multiplex PCR followed. Each CDR3 protein is one row after TCRdb ran MiXCR on the multiplex PCR reads. The table lists approximately 210,000 distinct CDR3 sequences, just under 30% of them singletons. Under 3 months in duration, the ophthalmopathy in affected donors had moderate-to-severe activity, CAS ≥3 and NOSPECS ≥4. In this cohort, patients with other autoimmune diseases, uncontrolled infections, pregnancy or lactation were excluded. What supplied the PBMCs was about 10 ml of fresh peripheral blood. Material for sequencing was peripheral blood. This sequence was found in a man aged 45-60 years with Graves' ophthalmopathy.

Here the CDR3 DNA reads TGTGCCAGCAGTTACGCCAAGGGGTATGGCTACACCTTC. Amino acids: CASSYAKGYGYTF. The chain carries TRBV6-5 and TRBJ1-2, with D possibly being TRBD1 (5 bases). Germline values: CDR1 MNHEY, CDR2 SVGAGI. With 2 bases removed from V and 5 bases from J, the gap between germline ends came to 9 bases. The CDR3 runs 13 residues.